This T cell receptor (beta chain) originates from a study of CD8+CD57+ T cells in acquired aplastic anemia (dated 2018 in TCRdb). Background on the whole study: A mean of roughly 3.2 ug of DNA, ranging from about 0.17 to 30 ug, was extracted from sorted CD4+ and CD8+ cells. CD8+CD57+ expansion was defined as a frequency above the mean frequency observed in healthy subjects.

Genomic DNA served as template for TCR beta VDJ combination and CDR3 sequence profiling. An Illumina HiSeq 2000 was used for TCR repertoire sequencing. In the source study's methods: Repertoires were assessed using TRBV/TRBJ rearrangement plots, CDR3 size and DJ length profiles, and Simpson's diversity index. The most abundant DNA sequence in the deep sequencing data was defined as the immunodominant clone. CDR3 amino acid sequences were checked for sharing between subjects and were compared against published repertoires and the VDJdb database. Through fastp at Q25 and MiXCR, TCRdb rebuilt clones from the public reads, retaining in-frame beta chains. Rows with a matching CDR3 protein are joined into one entry that keeps the most common DNA and genes. TCRdb, rather than the study authors, made the V and J calls. The sample table holds approximately 40,000 distinct CDR3 sequences, of which under 80% were seen once. Clones ranked in the top ten supply roughly three fifths of the sample.

Details on this clonotype: The specificity of this receptor is unknown. Base qualities were left out, and no much larger clone turns up one base away.

V trim: 9 bases; J trim: 6 bases; unmatched bases: 15. Spanning cysteine to phenylalanine, the CDR3 consists of 15 amino acids. This entry keeps only the CDR3 DNA: 45 bases, framed from base 1. CDR1 and CDR2 were assigned from the germline V gene (reference sequence) as LNHDA and SQIVND. The patients picked for sequencing were ones in whom flow cytometry had shown an expansion of CD8+CD57+ cells. Every patient had a diagnosis of severe acquired aplastic anemia based on International Study of Aplastic Anemia and Agranulocytosis and Camitta criteria. Patients had received no therapy at the time of blood sampling. In this study, sorted CD4+ and CD8+ T cells from the blood of healthy subjects and of severe aplastic anemia patients had their TCR repertoires deep-sequenced. In the USA, patient enrollment took place under clinicaltrials.gov protocols 00001620, 01623167, 00001397, 00071045, 00081523 and 00961064. Ficoll-Paque density gradient centrifugation was used to isolate peripheral blood mononuclear cells. Before DNA was extracted, CD4+ and CD8+ T cells were sorted using either FACS or magnetic beads.

What the study reported, not specific to this receptor: No significant difference in CD8+ Simpson's diversity was found between patients and healthy controls (P=0.060). Although 25 to 30 CD8+ CDR3 sequences were shared by patients and controls, these sequences appeared highly expressed in patients and within the immunodominant clones of patients.

The clonotype was recovered from a human donor with aplastic anemia. This chain is built from TRBV19 and TRBJ2-7; TRBD2 lines up with 9 middle nucleotides. The sequenced sample was sorted CD4+, CD8+, or CD8+CD57+ T cells (not recorded which) from PBMCs. Here the CDR3 is given as CASSFGGRAGSEQYF. The DNA is TGTGCCAGCAGTTTCGGCGGGAGGGCGGGATCCGAGCAGTACTTC.